Included here is one T cell receptor (beta chain) sequence, with context. Lacking the conserved final phenylalanine or tryptophan, this CDR3 likely reflects a read error. Amplified TCR beta CDR3 regions came from RNA transcripts. A first-round RT-PCR of the TCR CDR3 used the HTBI primer set. TCRdb re-derived calls from the multiplex PCR reads in MiXCR, one entry per CDR3 protein. The sample has around 370,000 distinct CDR3 sequences; approximately 17% are singletons. This specimen belongs to a study of T cells in Graves' hyperthyroidism and ophthalmopathy. Germline lookup yields CDR1 SGHTA and CDR2 FQGTGA. V lost 0 bases and J lost 1; bases outside the gene matches: 4. The CDR3 is 18 residues long.

The chain employs TRBV7-3 and TRBJ2-2, with 11 bases that match TRBD2. The sequencing sample was made of blood. The clonotype comes from a man between 18 and 35 years old with Graves' ophthalmopathy. The CDR3: CASSLTTSGVLNTGELFL. As DNA, the CDR3 is TGTGCCAGCAGCTTAACGACTAGCGGGGTACTGAACACCGGGGAGCTGTTTCTT.